This T cell receptor (beta chain) is drawn from a study of cytomegalovirus exposure and HLA in healthy donors. V lost 0 bases, J lost 4 bases, and 7 bases stayed unmatched. This CDR3 is built from 17 residues. Germline assignment: CDR1 MNHEY and CDR2 SMNVEV (reference sequence). Primers: 60 Vbeta forward and 13 Jbeta reverse. Sequencing used immunoSEQ multiplex PCR; TCRdb keeps in-frame clones, though not all of them. Seen here are 60,000 to 80,000 clones, under 80% observed once, and the top ten hold 4.5% to 6%. The TCR sequence derives from a woman aged 30 to 39 in good health and CMV-seronegative. This chain links TRBV27 with TRBJ2-1; 9 bases line up with TRBD1. The sample comprised PBMCs. CDR3 nucleotides: TGTGCCAGCAGTTTATCGGACAGGGGCGTCCTATACAATGAGCAGTTCTTC. Amino acid sequence: CASSLSDRGVLYNEQFF.